Listed below are T cell receptor beta chains from one sample, sequenced in a study of T cell responses to AZD1222 COVID-19 vaccine. TCRdb's copy holds only in-frame clones and misses some; the assay was immunoSEQ multiplex PCR. The data hold about 56,000 clones, with 80% to 90% observed a single time. Sequencing used peripheral blood, obtained 28 days after the second AZD1222 dose. The receptors derive from an adult who received the AZD1222 COVID-19 vaccine. Both conserved end residues are part of each CDR3. D genes are given only for firm matches. Clone size, where shown, is once, few, many, or a class for clones that have expanded.

>TRBV6-5|.|.|TRBJ2-5
CASSWVLAGETQYF
TGTGCCAGCAGCTGGGTGCTAGCCGGTGAGACCCAGTACTTC
>TRBV2|.|TRBD1|TRBJ1-4
CASGRGQSNEKLFF
TGTGCCAGCGGGCGGGGACAGTCTAATGAAAAACTGTTTTTT
>TRBV6-5|.|.|TRBJ2-7
CASSPMGQAYEQYF
TGTGCCAGCAGCCCGATGGGGCAGGCCTACGAGCAGTACTTC
>TRBV28|.|TRBD1|TRBJ2-1
CASSFSGGAENEQFF
TGTGCCAGCAGTTTCTCAGGGGGCGCCGAGAATGAGCAGTTCTTC
>TRBV7-2|.|.|TRBJ1-5
CASSRDPNQPQHF
TGTGCCAGCAGCAGGGACCCCAATCAGCCCCAGCATTTT
>TRBV7-9|.|.|TRBJ2-3
CASSFEPGNTDTQYF
TGTGCCAGCAGCTTTGAACCAGGAAACACAGATACGCAGTATTTT
>TRBV9|.|.|TRBJ2-3
CASSAREGGTDTQYF
TGTGCCAGCAGCGCCAGGGAGGGGGGCACAGATACGCAGTATTTT
>TRBV19|.|.|TRBJ1-2
CASSMAGTYGYTF
TGTGCCAGTAGTATGGCAGGGACCTATGGCTACACCTTC
>TRBV7-2|.|.|TRBJ2-3
CASSLTGWGGDTQYF
TGTGCCAGCAGCTTAACGGGTTGGGGCGGAGATACGCAGTATTTT
>TRBV4-1|few|.|TRBJ2-7
CASSQEASDSYEQYF
TGCGCCAGCAGCCAAGAGGCTAGCGACTCCTACGAGCAGTACTTC
>TRBV7-9|.|.|TRBJ1-1
CASSFSSSQAFF
TGTGCCAGCAGCTTCTCTTCCAGCCAAGCTTTCTTT
>TRBV4-3|few|TRBD1|TRBJ1-4
CASSQDGTGAAANEKLFF
TGCGCCAGCAGCCAAGATGGGACAGGGGCAGCCGCTAATGAAAAACTGTTTTTT
>TRBV28|.|TRBD1|TRBJ1-2
CASSLPEGTGPNYGYTF
TGTGCCAGCAGTCTTCCGGAGGGGACAGGGCCAAACTATGGCTACACCTTC
>TRBV7-9|.|.|TRBJ1-1
CASSPGPFNTEAFF
TGTGCCAGCAGCCCGGGACCTTTTAACACTGAAGCTTTCTTT
>TRBV2|.|.|TRBJ2-3
CASRPRGGHTDTQYF
TGTGCCAGCAGGCCCAGGGGTGGACACACAGATACGCAGTATTTT
>TRBV18|.|.|TRBJ1-2
CASSPPSVRGADGYTF
TGTGCCAGCTCGCCGCCATCAGTTAGGGGTGCCGATGGCTACACCTTC
>TRBV12-3/TRBV12-4|.|.|TRBJ2-2
CASVSRNTGELFF
TGTGCCAGCGTCTCCCGGAACACCGGGGAGCTGTTTTTT
>TRBV30|.|.|TRBJ1-2
CACRDRYGYTF
TGTGCCTGCCGGGACCGCTATGGCTACACCTTC
>TRBV12-3/TRBV12-4|.|.|TRBJ1-2
CASGDYGYTF
TGTGCCAGCGGTGACTATGGCTACACCTTC
>TRBV5-5|.|.|TRBJ2-7
CASSRTGTQYEQYF
TGTGCCAGCAGCCGTACCGGGACACAATACGAGCAGTACTTC
>TRBV6-5|.|TRBD1|TRBJ2-1
CASSYSQGVTYNEQFF
TGTGCCAGCAGTTACTCTCAGGGGGTGACCTACAATGAGCAGTTCTTC